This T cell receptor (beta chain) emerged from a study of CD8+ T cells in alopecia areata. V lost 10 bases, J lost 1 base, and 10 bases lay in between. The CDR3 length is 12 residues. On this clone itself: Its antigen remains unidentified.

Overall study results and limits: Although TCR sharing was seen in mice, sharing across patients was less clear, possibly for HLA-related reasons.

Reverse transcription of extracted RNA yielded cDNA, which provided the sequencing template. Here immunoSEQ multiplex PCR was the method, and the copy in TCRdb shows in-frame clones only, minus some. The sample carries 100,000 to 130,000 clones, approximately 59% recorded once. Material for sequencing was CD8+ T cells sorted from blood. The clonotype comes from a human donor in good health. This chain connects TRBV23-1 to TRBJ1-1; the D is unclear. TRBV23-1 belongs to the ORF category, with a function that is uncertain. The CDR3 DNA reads TGCGCCACCCGGCGGAAGAACACTGAAGCTTTCTTT. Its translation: CATRRKNTEAFF.